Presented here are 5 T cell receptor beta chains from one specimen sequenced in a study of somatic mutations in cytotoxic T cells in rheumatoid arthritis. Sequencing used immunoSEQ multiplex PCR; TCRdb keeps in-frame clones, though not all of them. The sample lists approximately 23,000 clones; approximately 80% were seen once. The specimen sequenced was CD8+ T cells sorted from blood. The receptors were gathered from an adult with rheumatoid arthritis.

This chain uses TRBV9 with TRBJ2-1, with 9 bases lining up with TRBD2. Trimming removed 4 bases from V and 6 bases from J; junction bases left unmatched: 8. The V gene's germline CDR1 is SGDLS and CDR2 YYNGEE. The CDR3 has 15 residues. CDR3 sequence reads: CASSPRTREGNEQFF. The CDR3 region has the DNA TGTGCCAGCAGCCCCCGTACGCGGGAGGGCAATGAGCAGTTCTTC.

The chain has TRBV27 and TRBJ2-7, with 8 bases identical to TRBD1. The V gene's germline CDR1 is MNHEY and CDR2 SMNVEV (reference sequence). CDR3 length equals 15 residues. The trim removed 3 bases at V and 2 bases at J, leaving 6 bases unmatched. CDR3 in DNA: TGTGCCAGCAGTTTTAGTGGGACAGGACCCTACGAGCAGTACTTC. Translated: CASSFSGTGPYEQYF.

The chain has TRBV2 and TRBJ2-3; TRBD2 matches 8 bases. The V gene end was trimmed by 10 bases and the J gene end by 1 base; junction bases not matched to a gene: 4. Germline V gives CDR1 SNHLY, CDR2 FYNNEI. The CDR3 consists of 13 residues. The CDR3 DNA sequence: TGTGCCACCGGGACTAGAGGCACAGATACGCAGTATTTT. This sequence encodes CATGTRGTDTQYF.

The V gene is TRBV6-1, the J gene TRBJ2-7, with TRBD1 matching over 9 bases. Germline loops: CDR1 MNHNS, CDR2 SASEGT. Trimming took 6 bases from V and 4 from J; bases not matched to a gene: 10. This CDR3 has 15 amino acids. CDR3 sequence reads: CASSRTGTGIYEQYF. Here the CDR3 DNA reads TGTGCCAGCAGCAGAACCGGGACAGGGATATACGAGCAGTACTTC.

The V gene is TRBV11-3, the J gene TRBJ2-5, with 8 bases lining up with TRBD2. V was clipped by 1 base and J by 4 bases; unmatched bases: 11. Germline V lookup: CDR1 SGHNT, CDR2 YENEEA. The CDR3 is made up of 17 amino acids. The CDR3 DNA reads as TGTGCCAGCAGCTTAGCTACCTCGGCGGGGGGCGGAGAGACCCAGTACTTC. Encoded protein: CASSLATSAGGGETQYF. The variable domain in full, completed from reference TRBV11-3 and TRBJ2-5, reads EAGVVQSPRYKIIEKKQPVAFWCNPISGHNTLYWYLQNLGQGPELLIRYENEEAVDDSQLPKDRFSAERLKGVDSTLKIQPAELGDSAVYLCASSLATSAGGGETQYFGPGTRLLVL.